The TCR beta chain under discussion was sequenced for a study of blood T cells in healthy people across ages (dated by TCRdb to between 2015 and 2017). The study in broad terms: Template switching captured roughly one uniquely barcoded TCR beta cDNA molecule per two T cells in model experiments. Using the same blood draw, the study looked at two additional independent replicas of 1 million unique cDNA reads for two donors, one aged 18 to 30 and the other aged 80 or older. Four age groups were formed from the donors: young (average around 15 years), middle-aged (approximately 40), aged (62) and long-lived (around 80). Using deep sequencing normalized with unique cDNA molecular identifiers, the study measured how TCR beta repertoire diversity changes with age. The investigation overall reported the following: Compared with the aged group, more naive CD4+ T cells, fewer expanded clones and increased TCR diversity were shown by the long-lived group, suggesting age selection. Estimates of total diversity from one million sequenced T cells were regarded as lower bounds and underestimates. The percentage of naive T cells measured by flow cytometry correlated strongly with observed TCR beta diversity. Since profiling was done on bulk unsorted PBMCs, naive and antigen-experienced compartments could not be conclusively compared. Observed TCR beta diversity per million T cells fell roughly linearly with age, and a significant reduction was already apparent by age roughly 41. The CMV infection status of donors was not known, potentially confounding age-related changes in expanded clonotypes.

The donors were roughly 40 Caucasian individuals from Russia, aged 6 to 90 years, who were systemically healthy. Approximately 9.3 milliliters of peripheral blood were drawn from each donor into EDTA-treated Vacutainer tubes. Ficoll-Paque density-gradient centrifugation was used to isolate PBMCs, with at least 7 million obtained per sample. Total RNA, at least 6 micrograms per sample, was extracted from PBMCs with Trizol reagent. Naive CD45RAhigh/CD27high T cell percentages were measured by flow cytometry on a PBMC aliquot from every donor. The library was obtained by 5' RACE. Sequencing relied on an Illumina HiSeq 2500. The second PCR ran for roughly 6 to 11 cycles and used a J-beta primer mix along with a sample-barcoded 5' primer. A unique molecular identifier was introduced onto each TCR beta cDNA molecule by a template-switch 5' adaptor carrying 12 random nucleotides. Each sample yielded at least 2.5 million CDR3-containing paired-end reads. All of the RNA was converted into first-strand cDNA using the Mint cDNA synthesis kit, with a TRBC-specific oligonucleotide serving as the primer. All cDNA was treated with uracil-DNA glycosylase and then went through a first 18-cycle PCR with the universal primers M1SS and BC2_uni_R. From the authors' description of their analysis: For normalization, 1 million high-quality reads were randomly selected from each sample, with every read carrying a distinct molecular identifier. Reads with shared molecular identifiers were discarded instead of being binned into consensus sequences. CDR3 identification, clonotype clustering and error correction used MiTCR with a Q25 quality threshold and the strictest error-elimination algorithm. A nonparametric unseen species model with Euler transformation was used to estimate lower-bound total TCR beta diversity. In TCRdb, the public reads were trimmed at Q25 with fastp and aligned with MiXCR, with productive beta chains retained. Each CDR3 protein appears once, grouped with its most common genes and DNA. The V and J calls follow TCRdb's processing rather than the paper's. The sample yields 750,000 to 950,000 distinct CDR3 sequences; approximately 32% were counted once. The top ten constitute roughly 10% of the sample.

In the case of this clonotype: Its antigen target is currently unknown. No much larger clone exists at a distance of one base, and base qualities are not known.

The CDR3 numbers 18 residues from cysteine through phenylalanine. Kept here is only the CDR3 DNA, which spans 54 bases and is read in frame from base 1. These same data were also listed under a study on T cells of mothers and their children. The second paper further reports: The donors were nine systemically healthy Caucasian individuals, made up of three mothers and their six children. cDNA synthesis used all of the extracted RNA, with approximately 1.4 ug of RNA in each 15 ul reaction. In the second PCR, sample barcodes and 2-4 random nucleotides were introduced via the M1S primer. More than 9 million TCR beta CDR3 reads were obtained from each mother, and some 3.2 million reads were obtained from each child. In both related and unrelated pairs, thymic selection shapes the output of TCR recombination in a similar way, with inherited differences having only a minor effect. Normalized repertoire overlap in related mother-child pairs was always slightly higher than in unrelated mother-child pairs, but the difference was never significant. With a sensitivity of approximately 100 clones per million clonotypes, no persistent microchimeric T cell clones were detected. To look for features that set related mother-child pairs apart from unrelated individuals, the researchers ran deep NGS to compare the TCR beta repertoires of mothers and children. On average, the children were approximately 11 +/- 4 years old, while the mothers were about 40 +/- 4 years old. Libraries were sequenced on Illumina HiSeq 2000 with 100+100 nt paired-end reads after adapter ligation with NEBNext reagents. To prevent cross-contamination, the mother and child libraries were prepared one month apart and sequenced in separate runs. Between roughly 500,000 and 2,000,000 distinct TCR beta clonotypes were identified per donor. Naive TCR beta clonotypes were estimated from low-frequency clonotypes matched to each donor's FACS-determined naive share, without sorting.

The sequence was collected from a woman aged 40 to 49 in good health. The V and J segments used are TRBV21-1 and TRBJ1-5; whether TRBD1, the table's D call, matches the DNA was not checked. TRBV21-1 counts as a pseudogene. The specimen was blood. The sequenced DNA is TGTGCCAGCAGCCCCGTTCGGCCTGGGGGGCGAAGCAATCAGCCCCAGCATTTT. The resulting protein is CASSPVRPGGRSNQPQHF.